What follows is one T cell receptor beta chain and its context. The antigen is undetermined. The sample comes from a study of Ad26.COV2.S vaccination and SARS-CoV-2 variants. Points from the study as a whole: Researchers reported similar non-spike TCR breadth in vaccine and placebo recipients. Total T cell responses were possibly underestimated by TCR breadth and depth analyses.

Using immunoSEQ multiplex PCR, the repertoire was profiled, and TCRdb retains in-frame clones only, with some absent. The data contain around 320,000 clones, roughly 91% of them seen just once; the ten biggest clones take up roughly 3.6%. The CDR3 totals 15 residues. V was trimmed by 0 bases and J by 3 bases, leaving 10 bases between them. CDR1 KGHSH and CDR2 LQKENI come from the germline V gene. Treatment described: 15 to 20 received Ad26.COV2.S at low or high dose, single or two shots; five or six received placebo; per-sample allocation not given. Collection of the samples took place on day 63 after the first injection of vaccine or placebo. Boston provided a donor who was an adult aged 18-55 years. An Ad26 vector was used to express Wuhan-strain SARS-CoV-2 spike as the vaccine.

The sequencing used peripheral blood, collected in a trial of Ad26.COV2.S vaccine versus placebo. The V and J genes are TRBV18 and TRBJ2-3, with D perhaps given as TRBD1 or TRBD2 (5 bases each). This receptor was obtained from a person between 18 and 65 years old who received the Ad26.COV2.S COVID-19 vaccine or a placebo. CDR3 in amino acids: CASSPPYGGTDTQYF. CDR3 DNA: TGTGCCAGCTCACCACCGTATGGGGGAACAGATACGCAGTATTTT.